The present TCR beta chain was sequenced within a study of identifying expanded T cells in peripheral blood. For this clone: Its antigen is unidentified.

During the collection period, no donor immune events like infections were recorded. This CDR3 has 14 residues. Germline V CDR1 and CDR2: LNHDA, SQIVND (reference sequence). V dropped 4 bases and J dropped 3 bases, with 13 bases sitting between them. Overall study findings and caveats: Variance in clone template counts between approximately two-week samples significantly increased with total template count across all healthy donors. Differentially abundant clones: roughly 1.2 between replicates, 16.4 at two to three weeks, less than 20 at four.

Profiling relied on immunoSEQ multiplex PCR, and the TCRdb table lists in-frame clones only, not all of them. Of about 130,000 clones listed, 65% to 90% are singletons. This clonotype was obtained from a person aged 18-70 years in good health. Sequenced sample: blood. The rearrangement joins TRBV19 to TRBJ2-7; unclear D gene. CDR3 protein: CASSKAQVSYEQYF. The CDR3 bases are TGTGCCAGTAGTAAAGCGCAGGTGAGCTACGAGCAGTACTTC.